This entry lists 21 T cell receptor beta chains sequenced from one sample in a study of beta chain features in type 1 diabetes. Since all of the isolated RNA was reverse transcribed, expressed TCRB transcripts were what got sequenced. Sequencing used immunoSEQ multiplex PCR; TCRdb keeps in-frame clones, though not all of them. The sample lists 200,000 to 300,000 clones, 11% to 15% occurring once. The sequenced material came from naive CD4+ T cells from blood. All receptors derive from a woman in her thirties or forties in good health.

This clone was seen more than once but under ten times. The V call is TRBV2, the J call TRBJ2-7; TRBD2 aligns across 7 bases. The CDR3 is 16 amino acids. Germline V gene sequence: CDR1 SNHLY, CDR2 FYNNEI. V shed 7 bases and J 0 bases; nucleotides not matched to a gene: 12. DNA of the CDR3: TGTGCCAGCATGCCCTGGGCGCAGCGGGGCTCCTACGAGCAGTACTTC. Translated, it gives CASMPWAQRGSYEQYF.

The rearrangement joins TRBV19 to TRBJ1-5; tentative D call: TRBD1 (5 bases). The ends were cut back, 5 bases at V and 7 bases at J, with 18 bases in the middle. The germline V gene encodes CDR1 LNHDA and CDR2 SQIVND (reference sequence). The CDR3 is 15 residues long. The chain's CDR3 is CASSLRQGFEQPQHF. The CDR3 bases are TGTGCCAGTAGTCTTAGGCAGGGTTTTGAACAGCCCCAGCATTTT.

There are a few counts of this clone. V usage is TRBV5-4 and J usage is TRBJ1-1, with D possibly being TRBD1 (6 bases). Germline V gene sequence: CDR1 SGHNT, CDR2 YYREEE (reference sequence). This CDR3 contains 14 residues. Trimming took 0 bases from V and 4 from J, leaving 10 bases between them. The CDR3 region is CASSLAARGTEAFF. The CDR3 nucleotides are TGTGCCAGCAGCTTGGCCGCCAGGGGCACTGAAGCTTTCTTT.

The V call is TRBV6-4, the J call TRBJ1-1, with D uncertain. Germline loops: CDR1 MRHNA, CDR2 SNTAGT. V lost 2 bases to trimming and J lost 9 bases, with 7 bases between them. This CDR3 has 11 amino acids. DNA for the CDR3: TGTGCCAGCAGTGACGGCAACAAAGCTTTCTTT. It encodes CASSDGNKAFF.

V usage is TRBV5-4 and J usage is TRBJ2-7, with TRBD2 as a possible D gene (5 bases). V dropped 4 bases and J dropped 9 bases, with 14 bases sitting between them. This CDR3 spans 12 amino acids. The germline CDR1 and CDR2 sequences are SGHNT and YYREEE (reference sequence). CDR3 DNA: TGTGCCAGCAGCGTTCCCGGACTCCGGCAGTACTTC. Translating gives CASSVPGLRQYF.

This clone was seen a few times. The V gene is TRBV6-5, the J gene TRBJ1-1; 9 nucleotides line up with TRBD1. CDR3 length equals 13 residues. The germline V gene encodes CDR1 MNHEY and CDR2 SVGAGI. Trimming took 6 bases from V and 4 from J; bases not matched to a gene: 3. CDR3 nucleotides: TGTGCCAGCAGAAACAGGGGGCTCACTGAAGCTTTCTTT. Protein: CASRNRGLTEAFF.

The V call is TRBV19, the J call TRBJ2-3; 10 bases agree with TRBD1. V shed 6 bases and J 5 bases; nucleotides not matched to a gene: 5. Germline CDR1 reads LNHDA; CDR2 reads SQIVND (reference sequence). CDR3 size: 14 residues. In DNA form, the CDR3 reads TGTGCCAGTAGAAGGACAGGGGGTGTAGATACGCAGTATTTT. Amino acid sequence: CASRRTGGVDTQYF.

V usage is TRBV5-1 and J usage is TRBJ2-3, with 9 bases identical to TRBD2. Trimming took 4 bases from V and 2 from J; bases not matched to a gene: 8. In germline, CDR1 is SGHRS, CDR2 YFSETQ. This CDR3 region has 16 residues. The CDR3 nucleotides read TGCGCCAGCAGCCGAGTTAGCGGGGGTATCACAGATACGCAGTATTTT. Its protein product is CASSRVSGGITDTQYF.

The chain links TRBV6-5 to TRBJ2-1; 10 bases are a match to TRBD2. Germline CDR1 and CDR2: MNHEY and SVGAGI. CDR3 size: 14 residues. The V segment lost 5 bases and the J segment 4 bases; nucleotides outside the gene matches: 2. The DNA for the CDR3 is TGTGCCAGCAGTACTAGCGGGGCGTACAATGAGCAGTTCTTC. Amino acid sequence: CASSTSGAYNEQFF.

The rearrangement joins TRBV5-1 to TRBJ2-5, with 9 bases matching TRBD1. This CDR3 region has 16 residues. Per the germline V gene, CDR1 is SGHRS and CDR2 is YFSETQ. Trimming removed 4 bases from V and 4 bases from J; junction bases left unmatched: 11. The CDR3 DNA follows: TGCGCCAGCAGCCCGCTGGGACAGGGAAGTGGAGAGACCCAGTACTTC. Residues: CASSPLGQGSGETQYF. The full variable domain, rest sourced from reference TRBV5-1 and TRBJ2-5, is KAGVTQTPRYLIKTRGQQVTLSCSPISGHRSVSWYQQTPGQGLQFLFEYFSETQRNKGNFPGRFSGRQFSNSRSEMNVSTLELGDSALYLCASSPLGQGSGETQYFGPGTRLLVL.

The J gene is TRBJ1-5, the V gene TRBV2; 9 bases are a match to TRBD1. The CDR3 extends over 14 amino acids. The germline CDR1 and CDR2 sequences are SNHLY and FYNNEI. The trim removed 4 bases at V and 6 bases at J, leaving 4 bases unmatched. The CDR3 DNA reads TGTGCCAGCAGTGGGACAGGGGAGAGTCAGCCCCAGCATTTT. Encoded protein: CASSGTGESQPQHF.

In its sample, this clone was seen a few times. J is TRBJ1-6 and V is TRBV18; 8 nucleotides align to TRBD1. This CDR3 contains 16 residues. The germline V gene has CDR1 KGHSH and CDR2 LQKENI. Trimming at V came to 3 bases and at J to 3 bases, leaving 4 bases not matched to a gene. Written as DNA, the CDR3 is TGTGCCAGCTCACCCAACGACAGGGGCTATAATTCACCCCTCCACTTT. It codes for CASSPNDRGYNSPLHF. Combining the CDR3 with reference TRBV18 and TRBJ1-6 gives the whole variable domain NAGVMQNPRHLVRRRGQEARLRCSPMKGHSHVYWYRQLPEEGLKFMVYLQKENIIDESGMPKERFSAEFPKEGPSILRIQQVVRGDSAAYFCASSPNDRGYNSPLHFGNGTRLTVT.

This chain joins TRBV5-1 and TRBJ2-5; 9 positions match TRBD1. Losses at the gene ends were 7 bases for V and 6 bases for J; bases not matched to a gene: 13. This CDR3 contains 15 residues. CDR1 is SGHRS and CDR2 is YFSETQ in the germline V gene. In nucleotides, the CDR3 is TGCGCCAGCGCCCCTGGAACAGGGGGCGGAAAGACCCAGTACTTC. It encodes CASAPGTGGGKTQYF.

This clone was seen more than once but under ten times. The chain is built from TRBV19 and TRBJ1-2, with 7 bases aligning to TRBD1. After removal of 4 bases from V and 4 bases from J, the junction contained 9 bases not matched to a gene. Germline-derived CDR1 and CDR2 are LNHDA and SQIVND (reference sequence). This CDR3 contains 15 residues. The DNA for the CDR3 is TGTGCCAGTAGTACCCGGCCACAGGGGAGCTATGGCTACACCTTC. Residues: CASSTRPQGSYGYTF.

In this sample, this clone turned up a few times. The chain has TRBV6-1 and TRBJ2-2; D might be TRBD2 (6 bases). This CDR3 spans 16 amino acids. Germline V CDR1 and CDR2: MNHNS, SASEGT. V was pared by 2 bases and J by 4 bases, with 14 bases between. CDR3 protein: CASSEPAGRGTGELFF. The CDR3 DNA is TGTGCCAGCAGTGAACCTGCGGGGAGAGGCACCGGGGAGCTGTTTTTT.

This clone showed up just a few times. V is TRBV18 and J is TRBJ2-3, with 9 bases lining up with TRBD1. This CDR3 spans 15 amino acids. J was trimmed by 4 bases and V by 3 bases; bases with no gene match: 5. The germline V gene has CDR1 KGHSH and CDR2 LQKENI. CDR3 region: CASSPRGTGSDTQYF. CDR3 DNA: TGTGCCAGCTCACCGCGAGGGACAGGGTCAGATACGCAGTATTTT.

This clone occurred a few times. V usage is TRBV5-5 and J usage is TRBJ2-7; 7 nucleotides agree with TRBD2. CDR1 SGHKS and CDR2 YYEKEE come from the germline V gene (reference sequence). The CDR3 extends over 11 amino acids. After removal of 4 bases from V and 8 bases from J, the junction contained 3 bases not matched to a gene. The CDR3 DNA reads TGTGCCAGCAGCCAGGGAGGGAAGCAGTACTTC. Its translation: CASSQGGKQYF.

This clone was observed a few times. The chain couples TRBV5-6 to TRBJ1-2, with D unresolved. V lost 0 bases to trimming and J lost 5 bases, with 14 bases between them. This CDR3 is built from 15 residues. The V gene's germline CDR1 is SGHDT and CDR2 YYEEEE. CDR3 coding DNA: TGTGCCAGCAGCTTGGGTGGCTCAGTACAGTATGGCTACACCTTC. Protein product: CASSLGGSVQYGYTF.

This clone showed up just a few times. The rearrangement joins TRBV4-1 to TRBJ2-1; 8 bases are shared with TRBD2. Trimming removed 1 base from V and 0 bases from J; junction bases left unmatched: 14. CDR1 and CDR2 from the germline V gene are MGHRA and YSYEKL. The CDR3 has 20 amino acids. The CDR3 sequence: CASSQAPGRGAPASYNEQFF. Here the CDR3 DNA reads TGCGCCAGCAGCCAAGCCCCGGGGCGGGGGGCCCCGGCCTCCTACAATGAGCAGTTCTTC.

This clone turned up a few times. This sequence joins TRBV9 and TRBJ2-7; TRBD2 matches at 7 bases. The CDR3 covers 15 residues. Germline loops: CDR1 SGDLS, CDR2 YYNGEE. Trimming at V came to 0 bases and at J to 5 bases, leaving 8 bases not matched to a gene. CDR3 sequence (DNA): TGTGCCAGCAGCGTAGGCCCAGGGAGGGGCGACGAGCAGTACTTC. This sequence encodes CASSVGPGRGDEQYF.

The chain recombines TRBV7-8 with TRBJ2-7; 8 bases fit TRBD1. There are 15 residues in the CDR3. J was trimmed by 2 bases and V by 3 bases; bases with no gene match: 6. Per germline, CDR1 SGHVS and CDR2 FQNEAQ. CDR3 in DNA: TGTGCCAGCAGCTTGGACAGGGCCCTAGCCTACGAGCAGTACTTC. It translates to CASSLDRALAYEQYF.